The clone carrying this T cell receptor beta chain was detected a few times. Its target is not known. TCRdb itself ran the 5' RACE reads through MiXCR, one entry per CDR3 protein. Of 1.5 million or so distinct CDR3 sequences listed, under 35% are singletons. This record belongs to a study of identical twins. The CDR3 covers 20 residues. The trim removed 0 bases at V and 5 bases at J, leaving 13 bases unmatched. From germline, CDR1 is SGHVS and CDR2 FNYEAQ. Study-level findings and limits: The abundant beta clonotypes from cord blood had fewer insertions, and memory repertoires had none of this.

This clonotype originated in a newborn girl in good health. The chain recombines TRBV7-6 with TRBJ1-4; 12 bases are a match to TRBD1. The sequenced sample was cord blood. In DNA form, the CDR3 reads TGTGCCAGCAGCTTAGCGCCGGGACAGGGGGCGTGGGGTCTAAATGAAAAACTGTTTTTT. Translating it yields CASSLAPGQGAWGLNEKLFF.